This TCR beta chain appears in the sequencing data of a study of T cells after somatic rescue of genetic block. Here immunoSEQ multiplex PCR was the method, and the copy in TCRdb shows in-frame clones only, minus some. The sample contains around 10,000 clones, roughly 81% of which appear only once. The CDR3 loop spans 14 amino acids. The germline V gene has CDR1 MNHEY and CDR2 SMNVEV (reference sequence). Trimming stripped 3 bases from V and 5 bases from J, with 10 bases between. The table lists this clone with a few counts. This sequence was found in a boy aged 5-17 years. This sequence joins TRBV27 and TRBJ2-2; maybe TRBD1 (6 bases). The sequenced sample consisted of peripheral blood mononuclear cells (PBMCs). This chain's CDR3 is CASSFRTATGELFF. CDR3 in DNA: TGTGCCAGCAGTTTCAGGACAGCGACCGGGGAGCTGTTTTTT.